One sample yielded the 29 T cell receptor beta chains listed below, sequenced in a study of T cell responses to AZD1222 COVID-19 vaccine. Clones were read by immunoSEQ multiplex PCR, and TCRdb kept only the in-frame ones, dropping some. The repertoire has some 150,000 clones, under 95% of them found once; the top ten carry 1.5% to 2%. Sequenced here: peripheral blood, sampled on day 0 of AZD1222 vaccination. All receptors come from an adult in good health.

The sample holds one count of this clone. The CDR3 bases are TGTGCCAGCAGGCGACAGGGGAACACTGAAGCTTTCTTT. Amino acid sequence: CASRRQGNTEAFF. V gene TRBV28 combines with J gene TRBJ1-1; 7 bases agree with TRBD1. V lost 6 bases to trimming and J lost 1 base; unmatched junction nucleotides: 2. Germline values: CDR1 MDHEN, CDR2 SYDVKM. This CDR3 is built from 13 residues.

CDR3 sequence: CASSSPTGGYRGYTF. The DNA for the CDR3 is TGTGCCAGCAGCTCCCCGACAGGGGGCTATCGAGGCTACACCTTC. The chain couples TRBV11-1 to TRBJ1-2; 10 nucleotides align to TRBD1. Germline V gene data show CDR1 as SGHAT and CDR2 as FQDESV (reference sequence). Trimming cost V 4 bases and J 8 bases; bases outside gene matches: 10. This CDR3 comprises 15 residues.

This clone was counted once. This chain uses TRBV19 with TRBJ1-5; D is uncertain. Germline V gene lookup returns CDR1 LNHDA and CDR2 SQIVND (reference sequence). CDR3 length equals 15 residues. Trimming removed 6 bases from V and 0 bases from J, with 12 bases in between. CDR3 nucleotides: TGTGCCAGTAGACTTCTACGGGATAGCAATCAGCCCCAGCATTTT. Translated: CASRLLRDSNQPQHF.

The chain uses TRBV18 and TRBJ2-2; 9 positions match TRBD1. The germline V gene encodes CDR1 KGHSH and CDR2 LQKENI. The V segment lost 5 bases and the J segment 7 bases; nucleotides outside the gene matches: 11. The CDR3 consists of 16 residues. The CDR3 DNA follows: TGTGCCAGCTCAACGACAGGGGGAGCTTATGACGGGGAGCTGTTTTTT. Residues: CASSTTGGAYDGELFF. Full variable domain (outside the CDR3, taken from reference TRBV18 and TRBJ2-2): NAGVMQNPRHLVRRRGQEARLRCSPMKGHSHVYWYRQLPEEGLKFMVYLQKENIIDESGMPKERFSAEFPKEGPSILRIQQVVRGDSAAYFCASSTTGGAYDGELFFGEGSRLTVL.

The chain recombines TRBV29-1 with TRBJ2-7, with D unclear. CDR3 size: 12 residues. V lost 1 base, J lost 6 bases, and 10 bases lay in between. Germline V gene lookup returns CDR1 SQVTM and CDR2 ANQGSEA. CDR3 DNA: TGCAGCGTTGAAGTCGCATGGGGCGAGCAGTACTTC. Translating gives CSVEVAWGEQYF.

V usage is TRBV7-9 and J usage is TRBJ2-2; 8 bases are a match to TRBD2. The CDR3 totals 16 residues. Trimming took 5 bases from V and 2 from J; bases not matched to a gene: 7. Per the germline V gene, CDR1 is SEHNR and CDR2 is FQNEAQ (reference sequence). The CDR3 DNA reads as TGTGCCAGCAGCGTTGGACGGGGGGGCAACACCGGGGAGCTGTTTTTT. The encoded protein is CASSVGRGGNTGELFF.

The CDR3 region has the DNA TGCGCCAGCAGCTTGGAGGGCAGTGGGTTGCGGACCCAGTACTTC. It is translated as CASSLEGSGLRTQYF. The V gene is TRBV5-1, the J gene TRBJ2-5; no reliable D call. Trimming left V 0 bases short and J 7 bases short, with 16 bases between. CDR3 length: 15 residues. Looked up from germline, CDR1 is SGHRS and CDR2 is YFSETQ.

The V call is TRBV6-1, the J call TRBJ1-6; D unresolved. CDR3 length: 16 amino acids. Looked up from germline, CDR1 is MNHNS and CDR2 is SASEGT. Trimming cost V 2 bases and J 0 bases, with 8 bases left between them. The CDR3 sequence: CASSELPSSYNSPLHF. The CDR3 DNA follows: TGTGCCAGCAGTGAACTTCCTAGCTCCTATAATTCACCCCTCCACTTT.

V and J are TRBV7-2 and TRBJ2-2; D unclear. V was trimmed by 1 base and J by 1 base, leaving 7 bases between them. Germline values: CDR1 SGHTA, CDR2 FQGNSA. This CDR3 is built from 15 residues. The DNA of the CDR3 is TGTGCCAGCAGCTTAGTTTCGTGGAACACCGGGGAGCTGTTTTTT. Protein: CASSLVSWNTGELFF.

V is TRBV7-9 and J is TRBJ1-1; D unresolved. Germline loops: CDR1 SEHNR, CDR2 FQNEAQ (reference sequence). The V end was cut by 3 bases, the J end by 7 bases, with 6 bases between. The length of the CDR3 is 11 residues. The CDR3 sequence: CASSLSGEAFF. CDR3 DNA: TGTGCCAGCAGCTTGTCAGGTGAAGCTTTCTTT.

The rearrangement uses TRBV10-1 and TRBJ2-7; D not resolved. V was shortened by 7 bases and J by 2 bases, with 3 bases between the two germline ends. The CDR3 is made up of 10 amino acids. From germline, CDR1 is WNHNN and CDR2 SYGVQD (reference sequence). For the CDR3, the DNA is TGCGCCAGCAATACCTACGAGCAGTACTTC. Translated: CASNTYEQYF.

This chain links TRBV6-6 with TRBJ2-5; TRBD2 aligns across 14 bases. V shed 4 bases, J shed 5 bases, and the junction held 6 bases outside the gene matches. There are 16 residues in the CDR3. Per germline, CDR1 MNHNY and CDR2 SVGAGI (reference sequence). The DNA for the CDR3 is TGTGCCAGCAGTTTGACTAGCGGGGGGGCCAGGGAGACCCAGTACTTC. Protein sequence: CASSLTSGGARETQYF.

This sequence joins TRBV11-1 and TRBJ2-7; no firm D call. This CDR3 comprises 12 residues. The ends were cut back, 5 bases at V and 5 bases at J, with 10 bases in the middle. The germline CDR1 and CDR2 sequences are SGHAT and FQDESV (reference sequence). Here the CDR3 reads CASSPIGDEQYF. The CDR3 DNA follows: TGTGCCAGCAGCCCTATTGGGGACGAGCAGTACTTC.

The V gene is TRBV27, the J gene TRBJ1-1; D gene uncertain. The CDR3 runs 14 residues. V lost 8 bases and J 4 bases, leaving 17 bases between the germline ends. CDR1 and CDR2 (germline): MNHEY, SMNVEV (reference sequence). CDR3 amino acids: CASPSLPGGTEAFF. DNA of the CDR3: TGTGCCAGCCCCTCCCTTCCGGGCGGCACTGAAGCTTTCTTT.

V is TRBV2 and J is TRBJ1-5; 8 positions match TRBD1. V dropped 6 bases and J dropped 7; count of bases not matched to a gene: 8. This CDR3 is built from 14 residues. From germline, CDR1 is SNHLY and CDR2 FYNNEI. The CDR3 sequence is CASRWQGAEQPQHF. Here the CDR3 DNA reads TGTGCCAGCAGGTGGCAGGGGGCCGAACAGCCCCAGCATTTT.

The chain has TRBV18 and TRBJ2-1; a possible D gene is TRBD2 (5 bases). The CDR3 extends over 15 amino acids. V was cut by 2 bases and J by 2 bases, with 10 bases left in between. Germline CDR1 reads KGHSH; CDR2 reads LQKENI. The DNA for the CDR3 is TGTGCCAGCTCACCATCCGGGATAACCTACAATGAGCAGTTCTTC. This sequence encodes CASSPSGITYNEQFF.

J is TRBJ1-4 and V is TRBV15; the D is unclear. The CDR3 sequence is 13 residues long. The ends were cut back, 5 bases at V and 8 bases at J, with 12 bases in the middle. Germline CDR1 and CDR2: LNHNV and YYDKDF (reference sequence). CDR3: CATSSRVGEKLFF. The CDR3, as DNA: TGTGCCACCAGCTCCCGGGTAGGCGAAAAACTGTTTTTT.

The chain has TRBV27 and TRBJ1-4, with 8 bases matching TRBD1. Germline V gene data show CDR1 as MNHEY and CDR2 as SMNVEV (reference sequence). The CDR3 has 16 amino acids. Trimming removed 3 bases from V and 8 bases from J; junction bases left unmatched: 11. The CDR3 coding sequence is TGTGCCAGCAGTTTCCAGGGGGCGAGGGCGAAAGAAAAACTGTTTTTT. The encoded protein is CASSFQGARAKEKLFF.

The chain joins TRBV4-1 to TRBJ1-5; D gene uncertain. Germline values: CDR1 MGHRA, CDR2 YSYEKL. This CDR3 is built from 15 residues. Trimming left V 1 base short and J 2 bases short, with 9 bases between. CDR3 bases: TGCGCCAGCAGCCAAGCTGTGGGAGGCAATCAGCCCCAGCATTTT. Translation: CASSQAVGGNQPQHF.

The chain uses TRBV6-5 and TRBJ2-7; 11 bases line up with TRBD2. The CDR3 extends over 15 amino acids. Germline V gives CDR1 MNHEY, CDR2 SVGAGI. Trimming at V came to 6 bases and at J to 2 bases, leaving 6 bases not matched to a gene. The DNA of the CDR3 is TGTGCCAGCAGAGCCGCTAGCGGGGGGACCTACGAGCAGTACTTC. Its protein is CASRAASGGTYEQYF.

In this sample, this clone turned up a few times. DNA of the CDR3: TGTGCCAGCAGTTTAAGGACAGGGGTTCTGGCAAATCAGCCCCAGCATTTT. Protein: CASSLRTGVLANQPQHF. The rearrangement uses TRBV27 and TRBJ1-5; 9 bases are shared with TRBD1. Germline trimming cut 2 bases from V and 4 bases from J; bases unmatched to any gene: 9. Germline assignment: CDR1 MNHEY and CDR2 SMNVEV (reference sequence). This CDR3 spans 17 amino acids.

The chain uses TRBV7-9 and TRBJ1-1; unclear D gene. Germline CDR1 and CDR2: SEHNR and FQNEAQ (reference sequence). The CDR3 extends over 17 amino acids. The germline V and J ends were trimmed by 1 base and 7 bases, with 22 bases remaining between them. DNA of the CDR3: TGTGCCAGCAGCTTAGTGCTAGGGTTGGAATTTGTCGGTGAAGCTTTCTTT. This codes for CASSLVLGLEFVGEAFF.

CDR3 nucleotides: TGCGCCAGCAGCCCCCCGGGTCGAGATACGCAGTATTTT. It encodes CASSPPGRDTQYF. The J gene is TRBJ2-3, the V gene TRBV4-1, with D uncertain. The CDR3 length is 13 residues. The germline V and J ends were trimmed by 4 bases and 5 bases, with 10 bases remaining between them. Germline V gene lookup returns CDR1 MGHRA and CDR2 YSYEKL.

In its sample, this clone was seen once. The chain employs TRBV12-3 or TRBV12-4 and TRBJ1-5; D remains unclear. The CDR3 has 12 residues. V was pared by 6 bases and J by 7 bases, with 10 bases between. The CDR3 bases are TGTGCCAGCAGCCCATCGAAGCAGCCCCAGCATTTT. It is translated as CASSPSKQPQHF.

This clone was detected only once. The chain couples TRBV20-1 to TRBJ2-3, with TRBD2 matching over 11 bases. Per germline, CDR1 DFQATT and CDR2 SNEGSKA (reference sequence). The length of the CDR3 is 16 residues. J lost 1 base, V lost 3 bases, and 6 bases had no gene match. CDR3 residues: CSASSGRVNGTDTQYF. The CDR3 DNA is TGCAGTGCTAGTAGCGGGAGGGTTAACGGCACAGATACGCAGTATTTT.

This chain joins TRBV7-8 and TRBJ2-3; D may match TRBD1 or TRBD2 (5 bases each). The V and J ends lost 4 bases and 1 base respectively, with 15 bases between them. This CDR3 spans 16 amino acids. From germline, CDR1 is SGHVS and CDR2 FQNEAQ. CDR3 sequence: CASSSLVGVGTDTQYF. The CDR3 region has the DNA TGTGCCAGCAGCTCACTTGTGGGGGTGGGCACAGATACGCAGTATTTT.

The genes are TRBV5-4 and TRBJ2-3; TRBD1 might be the D (6 bases). Trimming removed 0 bases from V and 6 bases from J, with 11 bases in between. CDR1 is SGHNT and CDR2 is YYREEE in the germline V gene (reference sequence). There are 14 residues in the CDR3. The CDR3 DNA reads TGTGCCAGCAGCTTGGAAGGCAGGGGTGATACGCAGTATTTT. As protein: CASSLEGRGDTQYF.

The chain uses TRBV30 and TRBJ2-2; D might be TRBD2 (6 bases). The CDR3 length is 12 residues. The germline CDR1 and CDR2 sequences are GTSNPN and SVGIG (reference sequence). Between the trimmed V and J ends, which lost 5 bases and 4 bases, there was a span of 8 bases. The CDR3 is CAWGRGTGELFF. For the CDR3, the DNA is TGTGCCTGGGGGCGGGGCACCGGGGAGCTGTTTTTT.

This clone occurred once. V gene TRBV7-8 combines with J gene TRBJ2-7; D unclear. In germline, CDR1 is SGHVS, CDR2 FQNEAQ. The V end lost 4 bases, the J end lost 5 bases, and 21 bases lay between the germline ends. CDR3 length equals 16 residues. The CDR3 is CASSSGFRTEYHEQYF. The CDR3 DNA reads as TGTGCCAGCAGCTCCGGCTTTAGGACGGAATATCACGAGCAGTACTTC. The full variable domain, completed using reference TRBV7-8 and TRBJ2-7, is GAGVSQSPRYKVAKRGQDVALRCDPISGHVSLFWYQQALGQGPEFLTYFQNEAQLDKSGLPSDRFFAERPEGSVSTLKIQRTQQEDSAVYLCASSSGFRTEYHEQYFGPGTRLTVT.